The T cell receptor beta chain under discussion was sequenced for a study of T cell repertoires in cytomegalovirus infection. Overall study: Epitope selection comprised recently identified HLA-C-restricted CMV epitopes and well-studied HLA-B-restricted CMV epitopes. An indication of both CMV infection and matching HLA type came from public TCR beta signatures.

The CDR3 has 13 amino acids. V was cut by 7 bases and J by 4 bases, with 11 bases left in between. In TCRdb, the reads were re-called with MiXCR into one record per CDR3 protein. This sample has about 69,000 distinct CDR3 sequences; about 26% occur once, and the top ten carry 59%. This clonotype was picked up many times. Its antigen remains unknown. V is TRBV12-3 or TRBV12-4 and J is TRBJ2-1; perhaps TRBD1 as D (5 bases). The input for sequencing was CD8+ T cells from cultured PBMCs, taken from culture after CMV antigen stimulation. The sequence derives from a human donor in good health (CMV status not recorded). Some clones in this sample may be carry-over from other donors' samples. CDR3 sequence reads: CASTTDSYNEQFF. The CDR3 nucleotides are TGTGCCAGCACCACCGACAGTTACAATGAGCAGTTCTTC.